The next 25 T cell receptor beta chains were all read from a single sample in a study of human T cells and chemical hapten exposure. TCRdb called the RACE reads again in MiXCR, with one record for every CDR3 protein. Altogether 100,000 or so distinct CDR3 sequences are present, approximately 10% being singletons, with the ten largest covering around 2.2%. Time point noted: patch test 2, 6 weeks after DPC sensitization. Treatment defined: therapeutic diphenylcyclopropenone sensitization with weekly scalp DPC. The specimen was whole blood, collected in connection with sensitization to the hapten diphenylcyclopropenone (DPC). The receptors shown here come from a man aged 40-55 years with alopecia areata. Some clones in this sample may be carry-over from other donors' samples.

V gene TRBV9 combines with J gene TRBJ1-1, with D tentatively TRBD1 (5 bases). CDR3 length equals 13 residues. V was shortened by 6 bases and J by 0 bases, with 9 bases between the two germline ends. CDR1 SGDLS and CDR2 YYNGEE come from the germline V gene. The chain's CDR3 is CASMGGMNTEAFF. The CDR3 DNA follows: TGTGCCAGCATGGGGGGGATGAACACTGAAGCTTTCTTT.

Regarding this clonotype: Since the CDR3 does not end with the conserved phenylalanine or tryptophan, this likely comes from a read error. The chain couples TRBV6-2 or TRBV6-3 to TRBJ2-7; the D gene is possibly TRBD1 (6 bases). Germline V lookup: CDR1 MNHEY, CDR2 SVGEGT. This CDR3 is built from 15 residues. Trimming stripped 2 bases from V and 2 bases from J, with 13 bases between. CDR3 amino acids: CASSYKTGPTYEQYD. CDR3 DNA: TGTGCCAGCAGTTACAAGACAGGCCCAACCTACGAGCAGTACGAC.

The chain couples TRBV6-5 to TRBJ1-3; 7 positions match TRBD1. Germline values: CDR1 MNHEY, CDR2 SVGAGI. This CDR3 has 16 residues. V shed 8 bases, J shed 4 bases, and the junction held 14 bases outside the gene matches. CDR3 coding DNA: TGTGCCAGCCGGCAGACAGGGTCCTATGAAGGAAACACCATATATTTT. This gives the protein CASRQTGSYEGNTIYF.

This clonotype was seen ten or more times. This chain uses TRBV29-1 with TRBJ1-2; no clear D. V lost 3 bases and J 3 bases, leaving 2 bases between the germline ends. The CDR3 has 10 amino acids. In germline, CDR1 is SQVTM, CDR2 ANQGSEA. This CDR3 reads CSVEYYGYTF. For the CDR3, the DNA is TGCAGCGTTGAGTACTATGGCTACACCTTC.

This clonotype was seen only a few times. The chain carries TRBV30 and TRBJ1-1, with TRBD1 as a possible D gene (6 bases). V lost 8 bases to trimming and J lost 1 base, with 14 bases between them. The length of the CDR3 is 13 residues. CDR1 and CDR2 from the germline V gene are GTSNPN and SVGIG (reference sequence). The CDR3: CAGQRERNTEAFF. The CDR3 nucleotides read TGTGCCGGACAGAGGGAAAGGAACACTGAAGCTTTCTTT. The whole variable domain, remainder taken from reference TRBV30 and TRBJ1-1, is SQTIHQWPATLVQPVGSPLSLECTVEGTSNPNLYWYRQAAGRGLQLLFYSVGIGQISSEVPQNLSASRPQDRQFILSSKKLLLSDSGFYLCAGQRERNTEAFFGQGTRLTVV.

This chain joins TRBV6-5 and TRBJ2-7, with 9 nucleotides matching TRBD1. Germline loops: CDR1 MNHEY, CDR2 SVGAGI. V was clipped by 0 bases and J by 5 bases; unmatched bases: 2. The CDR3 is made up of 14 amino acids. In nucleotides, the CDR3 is TGTGCCAGCAGTTACTCGGGACAGGGTAACGAGCAGTACTTC. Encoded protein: CASSYSGQGNEQYF.

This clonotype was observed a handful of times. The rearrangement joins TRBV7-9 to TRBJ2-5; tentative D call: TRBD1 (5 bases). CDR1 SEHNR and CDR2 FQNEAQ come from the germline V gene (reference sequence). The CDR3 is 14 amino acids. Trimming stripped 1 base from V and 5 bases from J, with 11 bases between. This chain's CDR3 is CASSLGPGRETQYF. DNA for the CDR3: TGTGCCAGCAGCTTAGGTCCAGGGCGGGAGACCCAGTACTTC.

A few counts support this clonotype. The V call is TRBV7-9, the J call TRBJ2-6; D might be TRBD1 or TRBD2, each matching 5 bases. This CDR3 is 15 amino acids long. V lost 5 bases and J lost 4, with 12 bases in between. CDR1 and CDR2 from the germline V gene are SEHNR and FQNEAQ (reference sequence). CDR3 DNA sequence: TGTGCCAGCAGCGACGGGGCGCGGGGGGCCAACGTCCTGACTTTC. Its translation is CASSDGARGANVLTF.

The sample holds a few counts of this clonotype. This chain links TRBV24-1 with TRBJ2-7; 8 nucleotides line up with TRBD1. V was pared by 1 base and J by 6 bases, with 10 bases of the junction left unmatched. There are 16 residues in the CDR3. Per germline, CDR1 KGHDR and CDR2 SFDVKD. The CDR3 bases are TGTGCCACCAGTGATTTTATGCGACAGGGGCTTTCCGAGCAGTACGTC. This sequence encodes CATSDFMRQGLSEQYV.

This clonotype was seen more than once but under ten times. The CDR3, as DNA: TGTGCCAGCAGCCGAATAGCCAAAAACATTCAGTACTTC. Translation: CASSRIAKNIQYF. This sequence joins TRBV11-3 and TRBJ2-4; D unclear. Trimming removed 5 bases at V and 0 bases at J, with 5 bases between. The germline V gene encodes CDR1 SGHNT and CDR2 YENEEA. The CDR3 sequence is 13 residues long. The full variable domain, in which reference TRBV11-3 and TRBJ2-4 provide the parts outside the CDR3, is EAGVVQSPRYKIIEKKQPVAFWCNPISGHNTLYWYLQNLGQGPELLIRYENEEAVDDSQLPKDRFSAERLKGVDSTLKIQPAELGDSAVYLCASSRIAKNIQYFGAGTRLSVL.

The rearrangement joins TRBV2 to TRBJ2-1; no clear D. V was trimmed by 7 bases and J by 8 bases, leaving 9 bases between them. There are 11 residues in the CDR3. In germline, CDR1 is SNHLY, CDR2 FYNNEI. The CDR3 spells CASTRNDEQFF. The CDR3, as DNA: TGTGCCAGCACACGGAACGATGAGCAGTTCTTC. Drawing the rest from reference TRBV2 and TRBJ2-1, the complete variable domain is EPEVTQTPSHQVTQMGQEVILRCVPISNHLYFYWYRQILGQKVEFLVSFYNNEISEKSEIFDDQFSVERPDGSNFTLKIRSTKLEDSAMYFCASTRNDEQFFGPGTRLTVL.

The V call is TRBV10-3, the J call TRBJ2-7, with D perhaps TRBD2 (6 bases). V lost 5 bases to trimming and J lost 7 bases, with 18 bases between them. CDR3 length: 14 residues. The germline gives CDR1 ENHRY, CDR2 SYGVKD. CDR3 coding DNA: TGTGCCATCAGTAGGTCTAGCGATTTTGGTGAGCAGTACGTC. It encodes CAISRSSDFGEQYV.

CDR3: CASSESVGEQYV. Written as DNA, the CDR3 is TGTGCCAGCAGTGAAAGCGTCGGCGAGCAGTACGTC. V and J are TRBV2 and TRBJ2-7; D is ambiguous. The CDR3 is 12 amino acids. CDR1 and CDR2 (germline): SNHLY, FYNNEI. Trimming removed 2 bases from V and 6 bases from J, with 8 bases in between.

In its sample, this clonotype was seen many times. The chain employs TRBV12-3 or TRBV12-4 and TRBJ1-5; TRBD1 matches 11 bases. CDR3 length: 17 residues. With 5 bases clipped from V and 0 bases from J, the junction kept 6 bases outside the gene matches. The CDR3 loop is CASSPGQGAYSNQPQHF. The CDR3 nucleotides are TGTGCCAGCAGTCCTGGACAGGGGGCTTATAGCAATCAGCCCCAGCATTTT.

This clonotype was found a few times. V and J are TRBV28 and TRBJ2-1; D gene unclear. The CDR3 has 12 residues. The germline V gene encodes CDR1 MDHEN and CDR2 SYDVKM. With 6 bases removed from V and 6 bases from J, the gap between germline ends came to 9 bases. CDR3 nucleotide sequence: TGTGCCAGCAGCTCAACCCGCAATGAGCAGTTCTTC. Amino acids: CASSSTRNEQFF.

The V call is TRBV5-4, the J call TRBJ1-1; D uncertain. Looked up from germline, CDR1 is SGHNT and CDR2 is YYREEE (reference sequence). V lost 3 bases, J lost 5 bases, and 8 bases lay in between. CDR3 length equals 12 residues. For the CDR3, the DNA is TGTGCCAGCAGCTATACGGGTACTGAAGCTTTCTTT. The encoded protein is CASSYTGTEAFF.

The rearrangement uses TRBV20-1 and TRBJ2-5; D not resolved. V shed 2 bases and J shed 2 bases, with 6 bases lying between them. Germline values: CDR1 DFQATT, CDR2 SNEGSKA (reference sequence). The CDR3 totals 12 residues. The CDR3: CSARYPQETQYF. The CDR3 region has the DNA TGCAGTGCTAGATATCCTCAAGAGACCCAGTACTTC.

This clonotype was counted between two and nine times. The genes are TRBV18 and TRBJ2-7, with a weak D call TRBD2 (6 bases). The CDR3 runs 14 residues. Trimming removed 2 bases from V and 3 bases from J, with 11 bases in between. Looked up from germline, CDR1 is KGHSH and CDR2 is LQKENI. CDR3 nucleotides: TGTGCCAGCTCACCAGACCCGGGACTCTACGAGCAGTACTTC. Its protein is CASSPDPGLYEQYF.

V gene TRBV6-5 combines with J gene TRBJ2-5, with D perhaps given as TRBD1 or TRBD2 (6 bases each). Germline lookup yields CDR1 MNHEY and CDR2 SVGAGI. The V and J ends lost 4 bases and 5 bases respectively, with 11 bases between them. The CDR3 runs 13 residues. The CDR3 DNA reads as TGTGCCAGCAGTTCGGGGGCAGGGGAGACCCAGTACTTC. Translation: CASSSGAGETQYF.

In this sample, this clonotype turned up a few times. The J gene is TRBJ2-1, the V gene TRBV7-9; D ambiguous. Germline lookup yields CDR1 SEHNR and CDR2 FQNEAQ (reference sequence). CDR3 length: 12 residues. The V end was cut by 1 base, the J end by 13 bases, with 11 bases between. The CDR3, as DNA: TGTGCCAGCAGCTTAGTGCCCAACCCCCAGTTCTTC. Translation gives CASSLVPNPQFF.

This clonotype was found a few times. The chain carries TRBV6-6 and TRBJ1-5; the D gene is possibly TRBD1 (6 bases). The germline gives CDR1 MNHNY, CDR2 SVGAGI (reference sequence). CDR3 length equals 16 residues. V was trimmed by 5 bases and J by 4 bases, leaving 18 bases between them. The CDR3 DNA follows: TGTGCCAGCAGTAACAGGGCCGATGTTGTTAATCAGCCCCAGCATTTT. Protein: CASSNRADVVNQPQHF.

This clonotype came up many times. The CDR3 sequence: CASSFRTREQYF. CDR3 nucleotides: TGTGCCAGCAGCTTTAGGACCCGGGAGCAGTATTTT. V usage is TRBV5-6 and J usage is TRBJ2-3, with D possibly TRBD2 on 5 matching bases. This CDR3 region has 12 residues. Trimming removed 2 bases from V and 11 bases from J, with 12 bases in between. Germline loops: CDR1 SGHDT, CDR2 YYEEEE.

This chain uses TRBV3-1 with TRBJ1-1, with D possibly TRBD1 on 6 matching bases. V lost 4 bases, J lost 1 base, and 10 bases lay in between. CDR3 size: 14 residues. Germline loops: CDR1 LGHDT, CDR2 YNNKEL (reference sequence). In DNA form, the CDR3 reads TGTGCCAGCAGCCTCAGGACAGCGAACACTGAAGCTTTCTTT. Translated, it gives CASSLRTANTEAFF.

This chain's CDR3 is CSAREGNQNTEAFF. CDR3 nucleotide sequence: TGCAGTGCTAGAGAGGGCAACCAGAACACTGAAGCTTTCTTT. The genes are TRBV20-1 and TRBJ1-1; D call uncertain. Germline assignment: CDR1 DFQATT and CDR2 SNEGSKA (reference sequence). The V and J ends lost 0 bases and 1 base respectively, with 9 bases between them. The CDR3 spans 14 residues.

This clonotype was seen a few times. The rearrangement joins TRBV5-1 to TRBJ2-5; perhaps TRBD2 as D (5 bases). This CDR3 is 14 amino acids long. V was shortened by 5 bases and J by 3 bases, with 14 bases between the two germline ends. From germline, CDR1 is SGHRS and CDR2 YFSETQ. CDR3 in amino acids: CASSGVSVEETQYF. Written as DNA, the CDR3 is TGCGCCAGCAGTGGGGTTAGCGTCGAAGAGACCCAGTACTTC.